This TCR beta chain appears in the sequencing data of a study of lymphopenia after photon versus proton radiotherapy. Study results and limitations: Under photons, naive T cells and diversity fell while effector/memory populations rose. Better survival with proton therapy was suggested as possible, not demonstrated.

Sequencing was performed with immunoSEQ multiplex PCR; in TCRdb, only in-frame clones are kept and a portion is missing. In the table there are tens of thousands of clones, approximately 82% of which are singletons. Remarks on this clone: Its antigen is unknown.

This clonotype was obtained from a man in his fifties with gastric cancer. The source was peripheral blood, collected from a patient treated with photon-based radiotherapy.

DNA for the CDR3: TGTGCCTGGAGTTTAGCGGGACTAGCGGGAGGCGATGAGCAGTTCTTC. This codes for CAWSLAGLAGGDEQFF. This chain links TRBV30 with TRBJ2-1; 15 bases map to TRBD2. The CDR3 is made up of 16 amino acids. After removal of 2 bases from V and 8 bases from J, the junction contained 7 bases not matched to a gene. Per the germline V gene, CDR1 is GTSNPN and CDR2 is SVGIG (reference sequence).